The clone carrying this T cell receptor beta chain has only a few counts. Antigen: not known. The sample carries other DNA sequences with the same CDR3. Produced via immunoSEQ multiplex PCR; TCRdb's table is partial and in-frame only. The sample holds approximately 650,000 clones; roughly 96% are singletons and the top ten take about 0.11%. These data are taken from a study of shared clonotypes between healthy human individuals. Findings and caveats of the study: Sharing of clonotypes among donors was expected to vary with sequencing depth. A generally larger estimated richness was seen in naive subsets than in memory subsets. Donors were few, which limited the genetic and exposure-history diversity represented.

The CDR3 covers 11 residues. Germline assignment: CDR1 SGHNT and CDR2 YYREEE (reference sequence). Trimming took off 0 bases at V and 4 bases at J, with 2 bases between the two ends. It was CD45RO-negative cells, positively selected for CCR7, that made up naive CD8 cells, with terminally differentiated effector memory CD45RA+ cells excluded. The donors were all Caucasian adults (living in Nashville, Tennessee). Material: naive CD8+ T cells sorted from blood. This chain uses TRBV5-4 with TRBJ2-7; D gene ambiguous. The clonotype comes from a woman aged 25 to 39 in good health. CDR3 sequence (DNA): TGTGCCAGCAGCTTGGGATACGAGCAGTACTTC. Translating it yields CASSLGYEQYF. Supplemented by reference TRBV5-4 and TRBJ2-7, the full variable domain reads ETGVTQSPTHLIKTRGQQVTLRCSSQSGHNTVSWYQQALGQGPQFIFQYYREEENGRGNFPPRFSGLQFPNYSSELNVNALELDDSALYLCASSLGYEQYFGPGTRLTVT.